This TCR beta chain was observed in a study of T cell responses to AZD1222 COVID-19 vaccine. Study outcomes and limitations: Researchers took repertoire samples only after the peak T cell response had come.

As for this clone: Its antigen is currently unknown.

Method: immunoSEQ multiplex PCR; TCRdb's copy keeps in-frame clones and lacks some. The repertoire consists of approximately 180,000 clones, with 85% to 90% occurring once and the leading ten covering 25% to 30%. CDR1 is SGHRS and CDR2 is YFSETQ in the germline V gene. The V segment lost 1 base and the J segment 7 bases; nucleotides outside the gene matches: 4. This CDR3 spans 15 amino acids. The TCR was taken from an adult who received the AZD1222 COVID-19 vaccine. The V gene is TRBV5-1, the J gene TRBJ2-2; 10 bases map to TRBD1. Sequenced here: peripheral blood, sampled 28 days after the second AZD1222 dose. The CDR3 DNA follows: TGCGCCAGCAGCTTGTCCGGGACAGGGGACGGGGAGCTGTTTTTT. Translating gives CASSLSGTGDGELFF. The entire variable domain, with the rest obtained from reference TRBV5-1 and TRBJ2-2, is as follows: KAGVTQTPRYLIKTRGQQVTLSCSPISGHRSVSWYQQTPGQGLQFLFEYFSETQRNKGNFPGRFSGRQFSNSRSEMNVSTLELGDSALYLCASSLSGTGDGELFFGEGSRLTVL.